Sequencing of this TCR beta chain was carried out in a study of OX40 agonist ivuxolimab in advanced cancers. Looking at the study overall: Ivuxolimab, an antibody that agonizes OX40 (CD134), was administered to the patients. Study findings and constraints: In a subset of nonresponders, normalized T-cell clonal expansion was also low.

Profiling relied on immunoSEQ multiplex PCR, and the TCRdb table lists in-frame clones only, not all of them. The data contain about 75,000 clones, over 85% of them singletons. V lost 2 bases to trimming and J lost 10 bases, with 11 bases between them. This CDR3 has 13 residues. Germline values: CDR1 SGHVS, CDR2 FQNEAQ. Patients were ruled out by autoimmune disease history or systemic immunosuppression. Note on this clone: Its matching antigen is unknown.

The sample consisted of CD4+ or CD8+ T cells sorted from blood, taken in a trial of the OX40 agonist ivuxolimab. V is TRBV7-8 and J is TRBJ1-4; D unresolved. This receptor was obtained from an adult with an advanced solid tumor such as melanoma, head and neck, liver or kidney cancer. CDR3 sequence (DNA): TGTGCCAGCAGCTTACCTCAGGTGGGAAAACTGTTTTTT. Translated: CASSLPQVGKLFF.